One sample yielded the 14 T cell receptor beta chains listed below, sequenced in a study of technical replicates of blood from a few donors. Assay used: immunoSEQ multiplex PCR; TCRdb lists only in-frame clones, some missing. The table shows around 70,000 clones, with approximately 96% occurring only once. The sample comprised T cells isolated from PBMCs. The receptor set was obtained from a human donor in good health.

The rearrangement uses TRBV6-1 and TRBJ1-1; 9 bases are shared with TRBD1. V lost 6 bases to trimming and J lost 3 bases; unmatched junction nucleotides: 8. This CDR3 contains 15 residues. Germline V gene sequence: CDR1 MNHNS, CDR2 SASEGT. The CDR3: CASRDWTGEDTEAFF. The CDR3 DNA reads TGTGCCAGCAGGGACTGGACAGGGGAGGACACTGAAGCTTTCTTT.

The gene calls are TRBV9 and TRBJ1-1, with D uncertain. The CDR3 loop spans 12 amino acids. Germline CDR1 SGDLS, CDR2 YYNGEE. Trimming cost V 2 bases and J 6 bases, with 8 bases left between them. The chain's CDR3 is CASSVFQAEAFF. For the CDR3, the DNA is TGTGCCAGCAGCGTTTTCCAGGCTGAAGCTTTCTTT.

The chain couples TRBV19 to TRBJ1-1; 7 nucleotides line up with TRBD1. J was trimmed by 1 base and V by 10 bases; bases with no gene match: 9. The germline V gene has CDR1 LNHDA and CDR2 SQIVND (reference sequence). CDR3 length: 14 amino acids. The CDR3 DNA reads TGTGCCACCAAAACAGGGGACCCGAACACTGAAGCTTTCTTT. This sequence encodes CATKTGDPNTEAFF. The complete variable domain, with remaining parts taken from reference TRBV19 and TRBJ1-1, reads DGGITQSPKYLFRKEGQNVTLSCEQNLNHDAMYWYRQDPGQGLRLIYYSQIVNDFQKGDIAEGYSVSREKKESFPLTVTSAQKNPTAFYLCATKTGDPNTEAFFGQGTRLTVV.

The gene calls are TRBV27 and TRBJ1-6, with 12 bases aligning to TRBD1. Germline loops: CDR1 MNHEY, CDR2 SMNVEV (reference sequence). The V gene end was trimmed by 5 bases and the J gene end by 4 bases; junction bases not matched to a gene: 3. The CDR3 is 16 amino acids. The CDR3 loop is CASSGTGGLYNSPLHF. CDR3 sequence (DNA): TGTGCCAGCAGTGGGACAGGGGGCCTTTATAATTCACCCCTCCACTTT.

The rearrangement links TRBV5-4 to TRBJ2-1, with TRBD2 matching over 7 bases. V gave up 7 bases and J gave up 7 bases; unmatched junction bases: 11. Germline values: CDR1 SGHNT, CDR2 YYREEE (reference sequence). CDR3 length: 14 residues. DNA for the CDR3: TGTGCCAGCGGAATACGGGCGGGAGATAATGAGCAGTTCTTC. It specifies CASGIRAGDNEQFF.

This rearrangement joins TRBV5-4 to TRBJ2-1; D may be TRBD2 (6 bases). Trimming pared 4 bases from V and 7 bases from J, leaving 15 bases between. The CDR3 has 14 residues. Germline assignment: CDR1 SGHNT and CDR2 YYREEE (reference sequence). The CDR3 nucleotides read TGTGCCAGCAGCCTCGGCGGGGCTCTTAATGAGCAGTTCTTC. This sequence encodes CASSLGGALNEQFF.

The chain recombines TRBV7-8 with TRBJ1-1; the match to TRBD1 covers 11 bases. Germline CDR1 reads SGHVS; CDR2 reads FQNEAQ. The junction had 8 bases not matched to a gene; V was cut back by 5 bases and J by 0 bases. This CDR3 region has 17 residues. The CDR3 spells CASSLRDRGGLNTEAFF. The CDR3 DNA is TGTGCCAGCAGCCTCCGGGACAGGGGGGGGCTGAACACTGAAGCTTTCTTT. Variable domain in full (rest from reference TRBV7-8 and TRBJ1-1): GAGVSQSPRYKVAKRGQDVALRCDPISGHVSLFWYQQALGQGPEFLTYFQNEAQLDKSGLPSDRFFAERPEGSVSTLKIQRTQQEDSAVYLCASSLRDRGGLNTEAFFGQGTRLTVV.

This sequence joins TRBV28 and TRBJ2-7; D may be TRBD2 (5 bases). The CDR3 has 13 amino acids. The V gene lost 8 bases and the J gene lost 2 bases, with 13 bases spanning the gap. CDR1 and CDR2 (germline): MDHEN, SYDVKM. For the CDR3, the DNA is TGTGCCAGCGGGAGAGTCGCAACCTACGAGCAGTACTTC. Translated: CASGRVATYEQYF.

This clone was recorded once. The chain couples TRBV9 to TRBJ1-6, with 7 positions matching TRBD1. V shed 0 bases and J 9 bases; nucleotides not matched to a gene: 6. Germline V CDR1 and CDR2: SGDLS, YYNGEE. The CDR3 has 15 amino acids. CDR3 coding DNA: TGTGCCAGCAGCGTAGGACAGGGAGATGGTTCACCCCTCCACTTT. Amino acids: CASSVGQGDGSPLHF.

The CDR3 sequence is CASGLAATGGEQYF. The CDR3 bases are TGTGCTAGTGGTTTGGCCGCGACAGGGGGCGAGCAGTACTTC. The chain joins TRBV12-5 to TRBJ2-7; TRBD1 matches 9 bases. Germline trimming cut 1 base from V and 6 bases from J; bases unmatched to any gene: 4. CDR1 and CDR2 (germline): LGHNT, FRNRAP. CDR3 length: 14 residues.

The chain couples TRBV27 to TRBJ2-2; D is possibly TRBD2 (5 bases). Trimming cost V 6 bases and J 0 bases, with 8 bases left between them. Germline values: CDR1 MNHEY, CDR2 SMNVEV (reference sequence). This CDR3 is built from 14 residues. Here the CDR3 DNA reads TGTGCCAGCAGCCCCGGGGCGAACACCGGGGAGCTGTTTTTT. Translation gives CASSPGANTGELFF.

This chain uses TRBV6-1 with TRBJ1-3, with unresolved D. Trimming took 7 bases from V and 6 from J, leaving 10 bases between them. The CDR3 consists of 12 residues. In germline, CDR1 is MNHNS, CDR2 SASEGT. The CDR3 protein is CASTEGENTIYF. CDR3 bases: TGTGCCAGCACCGAGGGTGAAAACACCATATATTTT.

This chain links TRBV5-4 with TRBJ2-7; D gene ambiguous. The CDR3 is 12 residues long. V lost 2 bases and J lost 3, with 6 bases in between. Germline CDR1 reads SGHNT; CDR2 reads YYREEE (reference sequence). The CDR3: CASSLEVYEQYF. CDR3 nucleotide sequence: TGTGCCAGCAGCTTAGAGGTCTACGAGCAGTACTTC. Complete variable domain (other parts from reference TRBV5-4 and TRBJ2-7): ETGVTQSPTHLIKTRGQQVTLRCSSQSGHNTVSWYQQALGQGPQFIFQYYREEENGRGNFPPRFSGLQFPNYSSELNVNALELDDSALYLCASSLEVYEQYFGPGTRLTVT.

This sequence joins TRBV19 and TRBJ2-7; possible D gene TRBD2, 6 bases. The V gene's germline CDR1 is LNHDA and CDR2 SQIVND (reference sequence). The V end was cut by 6 bases, the J end by 3 bases, with 6 bases between. This CDR3 region has 11 residues. The CDR3 nucleotides read TGTGCCAGTAGGGGACTCTACGAGCAGTACTTC. This sequence encodes CASRGLYEQYF. The variable domain in full, with the rest retrieved from reference TRBV19 and TRBJ2-7, is DGGITQSPKYLFRKEGQNVTLSCEQNLNHDAMYWYRQDPGQGLRLIYYSQIVNDFQKGDIAEGYSVSREKKESFPLTVTSAQKNPTAFYLCASRGLYEQYFGPGTRLTVT.